This T cell receptor (beta chain) was found in a study of identical twins. This clonotype has just a few counts. The target antigen is unknown. Using its own MiXCR run on the 5' RACE reads, TCRdb lists one record per CDR3 protein. Altogether a few hundred thousand distinct CDR3 sequences are present, more than 6.5% being singletons, with the ten largest covering around 2.1%. Points from the study as a whole: Zero-insertion findings could be partly confounded by invariant cells (MAIT and iNKT cells). Out-of-frame alpha sequences common to twins exhibited a surplus of low generation probability.

Per the germline V gene, CDR1 is ENHRY and CDR2 is SYGVKD. This CDR3 has 14 residues. V was trimmed by 4 bases and J by 3 bases, leaving 11 bases between them. The donors were all healthy and Caucasian. This same sample was also part of a study on yellow fever vaccine responses in identical twins.

Sequenced material: memory (CD45RO+) T cells sorted from blood. This TCR derives from a woman between 18 and 29 years old in good health. The J gene is TRBJ2-3, the V gene TRBV10-3, with D tentatively TRBD2 (6 bases). The CDR3 nucleotides are TGTGCCATCAGTGGGAGGGGTTGGACAGATACGCAGTATTTT. Translation gives CAISGRGWTDTQYF.